Sequencing of this T cell receptor (beta chain) was carried out in a study of vaccination effects on CD4 cells after COVID-19 (dated 2022 in TCRdb). The study in broad terms: To identify antigen-specific CD4+ T cell clonotypes by their expansion, the ViraFEST assay first stimulated PBMC with viral peptide pools and then applied TCR sequencing. Across the study, the median time from the second dose to post-vaccine sampling was 72 days (range 14 to 241). Each well held 1.5 million to 2 million PBMC cultured in IMDM containing 5% human AB serum, about 10 IU/ml IL-2 and gentamicin, along with about 9.5 ug/ml peptides. SARS-CoV-2 spike-specific CD4+ TCR repertoires were compared before and after mRNA vaccination in COVID-19 convalescent patients and in infection-naive vaccine recipients. A total of roughly 9 COVID-19 convalescent patients and a few SARS-CoV-2-naive healthy vaccine recipients were included in the full study. In the study, cultures from other donors were sequenced using the Oncomine TCR Beta short-read assay on an Illumina iSeq 100. On the study overall, not on this receptor specifically: Limitations of the study were the small number of convalescent patients and the absence of early post-infection timepoints. In healthy vaccine recipients, vaccine-induced clones were almost all SARS-CoV-2 mono-reactive, with only 1 of 255 cross-reactive with common cold coronaviruses. Clones induced by infection and clones induced by vaccination both contracted markedly at late timepoints after vaccination, which fits with T cell responses waning over time.

This clone has just a few counts. Its antigen specificity is not known. Base quality data are lacking; no much larger clone is found one base away. The cysteine opens and the phenylalanine closes a CDR3 of 15 amino acids. This entry keeps only the CDR3 DNA: 45 bases, framed from base 1. V loses 9 bases of germline sequence and J loses 5 bases, and the interval between the two ends is 22 bases. The germline V gene (reference sequence) provides CDR1 LNHDA and CDR2 SQIVND. Libraries were prepared through the immunoSEQ multiplex PCR assay. DNA from the cultured, isolated CD4+ T cells was subjected to TCR beta CDR3 sequencing. On the study's bioinformatics: Non-productive TCR sequences were removed, reads were trimmed to the CDR3 region, and CDR3s of at least 7 amino acids were retained. The MANAFEST web app was used to identify antigen-specific clonotypes by comparing expansion in peptide wells with expansion in reference cultures. For clones to be considered positive, expansion at FDR<0.05 versus reference and all other wells, an odds ratio above 5, and a frequency above 0.1% in two replicate wells were required. A clonotype was called cross-reactive if it was significantly expanded both in SARS-CoV-2 spike wells and in at least one common cold coronavirus spike condition. Levenshtein distance calculated with the stringdist R package was used to assess CDR3 similarity, and unrooted trees were constructed with ape in R 3.6.1. The clones in this table, taken by TCRdb from immuneACCESS, are in-frame only. Not every clone is retained; where verified, under half of the shortfall comes from an unresolved V gene, and the cause of the rest is unknown. The DNA gave D and trimming, while V, J and clone size come from that table. Within this sample are approximately 47,000 clones, with roughly 72% of them counted one time only. The top ten constitute around 7% of the sample.

After about 9 days of culture, CD4+ T cells were isolated with the EasySep CD4+ T cell isolation kit. Participants received two doses of either the BNT162b2 or the mRNA-1273 mRNA SARS-CoV-2 vaccine. Negative nucleocapsid antibody results before and after vaccination confirmed that the healthy vaccine recipients had no prior SARS-CoV-2 infection. Half of the culture medium was replaced with fresh IL-2-containing medium on days 3 and 7. Unless noted otherwise, every peptide stimulation condition was grown in triplicate wells. PBMC were separated from whole blood using Ficoll-Paque Plus gradient centrifugation and were then either cryopreserved at -140C or used fresh. The QIAamp micro DNA kit was used to extract genomic DNA from the cultured CD4+ T cells.

Sequenced here: CD4+ T cells from PBMCs cultured without peptide, sampled after COVID-19 vaccination. The source is a human donor who received a COVID-19 vaccine. The chain is assembled from TRBV19 and TRBJ1-2; TRBD1 is perhaps the D gene, given 5 matching bases. The nucleotide sequence reads TGTGCCAGCAGGGTCTCCGGGACGAAGACTTATGGCTACACCTTC. Its protein product is CASRVSGTKTYGYTF.